A selection of T cell receptor beta chains follows, all from one sample in a study of graft-versus-host responses after intestinal transplantation. Which antigens these TCRs recognize remains unknown. Profiled with immunoSEQ multiplex PCR; TCRdb holds only in-frame clones, not every one. The sample includes roughly 99,000 clones, about 90% seen only once; the top ten take about 0.07%. Here the sequenced sample was unstimulated CD8+ T cells sorted from spleen or lymph node cells, taken before transplant. Receptors originate from a human donor who was the organ donor for an intestinal transplant. Each CDR3 is given with its conserved first and last residue.

v_gene: TRBV5-1; len: 14; CDR3aa: CASSLGTLEEKLFF
v_gene: TRBV15; len: 16; CDR3aa: CATSRRTRAGSGEQFF
v_gene: TRBV2; len: 11; CDR3aa: CASGGYNEQFF
v_gene: TRBV5-5; len: 13; CDR3aa: CASRPGGFDEQFF
v_gene: TRBV6-5; len: 11; CDR3aa: CARGLPYGYTF
v_gene: TRBV5-8; len: 15; CDR3aa: CASSLGQAGYTEAFF
v_gene: TRBV28; len: 14; CDR3aa: CAVRGAGIQETQYF
v_gene: TRBV7-6; len: 18; CDR3aa: CASSFVQGAGQSKETQYF
v_gene: TRBV5-4; len: 17; CDR3aa: CASSGGGGSGSTDTQYF
v_gene: TRBV6-5; len: 15; CDR3aa: CASRTRDIPYNEQFF
v_gene: TRBV2; len: 14; CDR3aa: CASSGGNDRNIQYF
v_gene: TRBV13; len: 12; CDR3aa: CASTTFPHEQYF
v_gene: TRBV6-5; len: 11; CDR3aa: CASRAGFSRYF
v_gene: TRBV9; len: 15; CDR3aa: CASSVRGSGVTEAFF
v_gene: TRBV5-1; len: 14; CDR3aa: CASSLPRLYNEQFF
v_gene: TRBV6-5; len: 15; CDR3aa: CASTRTQGTYNEQFF
v_gene: TRBV7-9; len: 12; CDR3aa: CASSLPGYEQYF
v_gene: TRBV6-6; len: 13; CDR3aa: CASRRGDSSPLHF
v_gene: TRBV6-1; len: 13; CDR3aa: CAGLRTDTYEQYF
v_gene: TRBV29-1; len: 16; CDR3aa: CSVEDISGMETDTQYF
v_gene: TRBV5-6; len: 13; CDR3aa: CASMSGLTPSAFF
v_gene: TRBV19; len: 13; CDR3aa: CASAFLGEGGYTF
v_gene: TRBV5-6; len: 13; CDR3aa: CASRRGGWETQYF
v_gene: TRBV6-1; len: 14; CDR3aa: CASSETGTAGELFF
v_gene: TRBV27; len: 15; CDR3aa: CASGLAGGHGDTQYF
v_gene: TRBV9; len: 15; CDR3aa: CASSVVQGGRTEAFF
v_gene: TRBV5-6; len: 12; CDR3aa: CASSRRGQPQHF
v_gene: TRBV28; len: 16; CDR3aa: CASSFGRQGATDTQYF
v_gene: TRBV29-1; len: 16; CDR3aa: CSAEGVRDRLQETQYF